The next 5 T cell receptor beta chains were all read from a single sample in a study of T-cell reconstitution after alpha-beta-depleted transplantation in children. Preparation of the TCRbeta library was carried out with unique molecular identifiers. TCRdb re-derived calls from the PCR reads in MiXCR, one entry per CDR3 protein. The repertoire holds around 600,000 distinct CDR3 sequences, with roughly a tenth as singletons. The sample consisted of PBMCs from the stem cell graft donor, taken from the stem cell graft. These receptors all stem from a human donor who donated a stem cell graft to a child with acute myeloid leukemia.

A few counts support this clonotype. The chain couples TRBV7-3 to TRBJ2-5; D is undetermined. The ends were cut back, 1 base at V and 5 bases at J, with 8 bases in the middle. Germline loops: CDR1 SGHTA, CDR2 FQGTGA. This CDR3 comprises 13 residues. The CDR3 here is CASSLKASETQYF. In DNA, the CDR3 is TGTGCCAGCAGCTTAAAGGCCTCGGAGACCCAGTACTTC.

The CDR3 bases are TGTGCCAGCAGCTCAAAAGGGCGGGAGGGCTTGGAGCAGTACTTC. This codes for CASSSKGREGLEQYF. The V call is TRBV7-2, the J call TRBJ2-7, with 9 bases lining up with TRBD2. The V and J ends lost 4 bases and 7 bases, in that order; junction bases with no gene match: 11. This CDR3 spans 15 amino acids. CDR1 is SGHTA and CDR2 is FQGNSA in the germline V gene.

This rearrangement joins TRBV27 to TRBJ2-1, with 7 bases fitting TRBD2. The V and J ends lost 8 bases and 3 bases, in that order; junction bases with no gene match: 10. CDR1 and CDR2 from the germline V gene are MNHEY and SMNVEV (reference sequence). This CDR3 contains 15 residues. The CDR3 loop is CASGLRDYYYNEQFF. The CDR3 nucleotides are TGTGCCAGCGGCTTGAGGGACTATTACTACAATGAGCAGTTCTTC.

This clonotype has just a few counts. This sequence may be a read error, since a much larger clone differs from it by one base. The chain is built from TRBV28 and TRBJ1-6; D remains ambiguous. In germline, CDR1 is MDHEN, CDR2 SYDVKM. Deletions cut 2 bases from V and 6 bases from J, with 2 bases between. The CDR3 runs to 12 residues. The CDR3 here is CASSLPNSPLHF. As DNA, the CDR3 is TGTGCCAGCAGTTTACCTAATTCACCCCTCCACTTT.

CDR3 protein: CAAASPTSPEYF. The CDR3 DNA reads TGTGCCGCGGCATCCCCAACCTCGCCCGAGTACTTC. V and J are TRBV25-1 and TRBJ2-7; D gene uncertain. Germline loops: CDR1 MGHDK, CDR2 SYGVNS. The V end was cut by 11 bases, the J end by 11 bases, with 22 bases between. This CDR3 is built from 12 residues.